One and the same sample provided the 30 T cell receptor beta chains below, sequenced in a study of T cell clonality in common variable immunodeficiency. Clones were read by immunoSEQ multiplex PCR, and TCRdb kept only the in-frame ones, dropping some. Captured here are around 45,000 clones, none seen once; the top ten comprise under 11%. Input material: peripheral blood mononuclear cells. The receptors stem from a person between 18 and 69 years old in good health.

This clone was counted many times. The read terminates 3 residues before the CDR3 end, so the remaining end is supplied by the germline J gene. The chain combines TRBV28 with TRBJ1-4, with D possibly matching TRBD1 (5 bases). Germline CDR1 reads MDHEN; CDR2 reads SYDVKM. The CDR3 consists of 17 residues. V shed 4 bases and J shed 5 bases, with 20 bases lying between them. CDR3 residues: CASSYRNYRSLNEKLFF. The CDR3 bases that were read are TGTGCCAGCAGTTATAGAAACTACAGGTCCCTAAATGAAAAA.

This clone was picked up many times. The sequence runs out 3 residues before the end of the CDR3; the remainder is reconstructed from the germline J gene. The chain employs TRBV2 and TRBJ1-1; D is perhaps TRBD1 (6 bases). The ends were cut back, 7 bases at V and 4 bases at J, with 19 bases in the middle. Germline values: CDR1 SNHLY, CDR2 FYNNEI. The length of the CDR3 is 15 residues. CDR3 DNA (partial): TGTGCCAGCACCCTTCAACAGGGTGGAGGCACTGAA. Its protein is CASTLQQGGGTE. The whole CDR3 protein reads CASTLQQGGGTEAFF.

This clone was recorded many times. The CDR3 end is not reached by the read, which stops 3 residues before it; the germline J gene fills it in. This chain links TRBV9 with TRBJ1-3; the D gene is possibly TRBD1 (5 bases). Germline lookup yields CDR1 SGDLS and CDR2 YYNGEE. Deletions cut 4 bases from V and 0 bases from J, with 11 bases between. The CDR3 totals 15 residues. The part of the CDR3 DNA that was read is TGTGCCAGCAGCCAGACAGATTCCTCTGGAAACACC. It is translated as CASSQTDSSGNT. The whole CDR3 protein reads CASSQTDSSGNTIYF.

At least ten counts were recorded for this clone. Read data end 3 residues before the CDR3 end; the end is taken from the germline J gene. This chain links TRBV19 with TRBJ1-2; TRBD1 might be the D (5 bases). V lost 7 bases and J lost 2, with 14 bases in between. The CDR3 has 14 amino acids. Germline CDR1 reads LNHDA; CDR2 reads SQIVND (reference sequence). The covered CDR3 bases are TGTGCCAGTACCCCAAGGGGAGGGAACTATGGC. Translating gives CASTPRGGNYG. The entire CDR3 protein is CASTPRGGNYGYTF.

To note about this clone: The read gets to within 3 residues of the CDR3 end, and the germline J gene fills in the rest. The J gene is TRBJ2-5, the V gene TRBV18; D not certain. Trimming shortened V by 3 bases and J by 2 bases, and 13 bases separated the two germline ends. This CDR3 is 15 amino acids long. Per germline, CDR1 KGHSH and CDR2 LQKENI. CDR3 protein: CASSPPGLSQETQYF. Incomplete CDR3 DNA: TGTGCCAGCTCACCCCCGGGTCTTAGTCAAGAGACC.

This clone was seen ten or more times. With the read ending 3 residues before the CDR3 end, the germline J gene is used to fill in that end. The chain employs TRBV5-1 and TRBJ1-6, with D uncertain. This CDR3 contains 14 residues. The V end lost 1 base, the J end lost 9 bases, and 11 bases lay between the germline ends. Germline CDR1 and CDR2: SGHRS and YFSETQ. Incomplete CDR3 DNA: TGCGCCAGCAGCTTGACAGTCAATGGTTCACCC. It translates to CASSLTVNGSP. The complete CDR3 protein is CASSLTVNGSPLHF. The full variable domain, its missing parts supplied by reference TRBV5-1 and TRBJ1-6, is KAGVTQTPRYLIKTRGQQVTLSCSPISGHRSVSWYQQTPGQGLQFLFEYFSETQRNKGNFPGRFSGRQFSNSRSEMNVSTLELGDSALYLCASSLTVNGSPLHFGNGTRLTVT.

This clone was found many times. The observed sequence ends 3 residues before the CDR3 terminus, with the missing tail filled in from the germline J gene. The chain uses TRBV7-4 and TRBJ2-1; D is possibly TRBD2 (6 bases). CDR3 length: 17 residues. Germline CDR1 is SGHVT and CDR2 is SQSDAQ. V dropped 4 bases and J dropped 8 bases, with 24 bases sitting between them. The CDR3 here is CASSSSRDSPPDYEQFF. The CDR3 bases that were read are TGTGCCAGCAGCTCCTCTCGGGACTCCCCCCCCGACTATGAG.

This clone was seen many times. The CDR3 sequence: CAISMTGQGYTF. The CDR3 bases that were read are TGTGCCATCAGTATGACAGGGCAAGGC. This chain joins TRBV10-3 and TRBJ1-2; 7 bases line up with TRBD1. With the read ending 3 residues before the CDR3 end, the germline J gene is used to fill in that end. Germline CDR1 ENHRY, CDR2 SYGVKD. This CDR3 has 12 amino acids.

A note on this clone: The CDR3 end is not reached by the read, which stops 3 residues before it; the germline J gene fills it in. The chain has TRBV5-1 and TRBJ2-3; 15 bases are shared with TRBD2. Germline V gives CDR1 SGHRS, CDR2 YFSETQ. V lost 0 bases and J lost 3; bases outside the gene matches: 2. The CDR3 has 17 residues. The DNA read from the CDR3 is TGCGCCAGCAGCTTGGCCGGACTAGCGGGAGGGACAGATACG. This gives the protein CASSLAGLAGGTDT. The full CDR3 is CASSLAGLAGGTDTQYF.

This clone occurred many times. The read ends 3 residues early relative to the CDR3; the germline J gene fills the gap. V usage is TRBV20-1 and J usage is TRBJ2-7; 9 positions match TRBD2. Germline values: CDR1 DFQATT, CDR2 SNEGSKA (reference sequence). The CDR3 is 16 residues long. The J segment lost 1 base and the V segment lost 2 bases, leaving 9 bases of the junction unmatched. The CDR3 loop is CSARSVEAGGSYEQYF. CDR3 bases read: TGCAGTGCTAGATCGGTCGAAGCGGGAGGATCCTACGAG.

As for this clone: The read ends 3 residues early relative to the CDR3; the germline J gene fills the gap. The rearrangement uses TRBV7-6 and TRBJ1-1; 9 bases agree with TRBD1. The CDR3 runs to 16 residues. The V segment lost 1 base and the J segment 5 bases; nucleotides outside the gene matches: 8. Looked up from germline, CDR1 is SGHVS and CDR2 is FNYEAQ. The CDR3 here is CASSLGTGGALTEAFF. The covered CDR3 bases are TGTGCCAGCAGCTTAGGTACAGGGGGCGCGTTAACTGAA.

This clone was counted at least ten times. The read terminates 3 residues ahead of where the CDR3 ends, so the germline J gene completes it. The genes are TRBV20-1 and TRBJ1-6, with D possibly being TRBD1 (6 bases). Germline V lookup: CDR1 DFQATT, CDR2 SNEGSKA (reference sequence). This CDR3 has 18 amino acids. Trimming shortened V by 5 bases and J by 8 bases, and 28 bases separated the two germline ends. The covered CDR3 bases are TGCAGTGCTCTAACCGGGGGGGCCTCGGAGCTGCGGGATTCACCC. This encodes CSALTGGASELRDSP. The whole CDR3 sequence is CSALTGGASELRDSPLHF.

This clone was observed many times. The CDR3 extends 3 residues past the end of the read, so its final part is completed from the germline J gene. V and J are TRBV30 and TRBJ2-2; the match to TRBD2 covers 13 bases. Germline V gene sequence: CDR1 GTSNPN, CDR2 SVGIG (reference sequence). With V trimmed by 5 bases and J by 6 bases, 6 bases remained unmatched. The CDR3 length is 15 residues. The part of the CDR3 DNA that was read is TGTGCCTGGCAAGGGGGACTAGCGGGATCCGGGGAG. The encoded protein is CAWQGGLAGSGE. The full CDR3 protein is CAWQGGLAGSGELFF.

Many counts were recorded for this clone. The read is 3 residues too short to cover the CDR3 end, so that end is filled in from the germline J gene. The chain combines TRBV23-1 with TRBJ2-1, with 11 bases identical to TRBD1. TRBV23-1 is given ORF status, its function remaining uncertain. The junction had 5 bases not matched to a gene; V was cut back by 3 bases and J by 4 bases. CDR3 length equals 16 residues. The chain's CDR3 is CASSQSGQGAYNEQFF. The covered CDR3 bases are TGCGCCAGCAGTCAGTCTGGACAGGGGGCTTACAATGAG.

This clone has at least ten counts. The read stops 3 residues short of the end of the CDR3; the missing end is completed from the germline J gene. The gene calls are TRBV6-1 and TRBJ1-2; the D is unclear. V was pared by 3 bases and J by 7 bases, with 15 bases between. The germline V gene encodes CDR1 MNHNS and CDR2 SASEGT. The CDR3 loop spans 14 amino acids. Here the CDR3 reads CASSEEGSRLGYTF. Partial CDR3 DNA: TGTGCCAGCAGTGAGGAGGGCAGCCGCCTTGGC.

This clone was seen many times. Read data end 3 residues before the CDR3 end; the end is taken from the germline J gene. V and J are TRBV28 and TRBJ1-1, with 9 positions matching TRBD1. V dropped 6 bases and J dropped 4; count of bases not matched to a gene: 6. CDR1 is MDHEN, CDR2 SYDVKM, per germline. CDR3 length equals 14 residues. The CDR3 reads CASSGQGRGTEAFF. The DNA read from the CDR3 is TGTGCCAGCAGCGGACAGGGGCGGGGCACTGAA.

This clone occurred many times. The CDR3 extends 3 residues past the end of the read, so its final part is completed from the germline J gene. This chain uses TRBV28 with TRBJ2-1, with 10 bases that match TRBD2. Losses at the gene ends were 7 bases for V and 8 bases for J; bases not matched to a gene: 5. In germline, CDR1 is MDHEN, CDR2 SYDVKM. This CDR3 comprises 13 residues. CDR3 in amino acids: CASIPAGGYEQFF. The part of the CDR3 DNA that was read is TGTGCCAGCATCCCAGCGGGAGGGTATGAG.

Ten or more counts support this clone. The observed sequence ends 3 residues before the CDR3 terminus, with the missing tail filled in from the germline J gene. The chain has TRBV2 and TRBJ2-3, with 9 bases matching TRBD2. Trimming took 4 bases from V and 1 from J; bases not matched to a gene: 3. This CDR3 region has 15 residues. CDR1 and CDR2 from the germline V gene are SNHLY and FYNNEI. The DNA read from the CDR3 is TGTGCCAGCAGTGGATCTAGCGGGGGCACAGATACG. Protein product: CASSGSSGGTDT. From start to end, the CDR3 is CASSGSSGGTDTQYF.

This clone was seen many times. The CDR3 is cut off 3 residues early in the read; its end comes from the germline J gene. This sequence joins TRBV2 and TRBJ2-1, with no clear D. Germline CDR1 is SNHLY and CDR2 is FYNNEI. The CDR3 has 15 amino acids. Trimming took off 4 bases at V and 2 bases at J, with 12 bases between the two ends. Incomplete CDR3 DNA: TGTGCCAGCAGTGTAAGGGCCCCGACCTACAATGAG. Amino acids: CASSVRAPTYNE. The entire CDR3 protein reads CASSVRAPTYNEQFF.

This clone was detected many times. The CDR3 DNA, read in part, is TGTGCCAGCAGCTCCCGGTCCACCGGGGAG. It codes for CASSSRSTGE. The CDR3 as a whole reads CASSSRSTGELFF. This rearrangement joins TRBV7-3 to TRBJ2-2; D unresolved. The read is 3 residues too short to cover the CDR3 end, so that end is filled in from the germline J gene. The CDR3 is 13 residues long. Germline V gene lookup returns CDR1 SGHTA and CDR2 FQGTGA. V lost 4 bases, J lost 4 bases, and 7 bases lay in between.

Ten or more counts support this clone. One end of the junction fails to match germline, which may point to a read error. From the germline J gene comes the end of the CDR3, since the read stops 3 residues before it. J is TRBJ2-5 and V is TRBV4-2, with D hard to call. Germline CDR1 reads LGHNA; CDR2 reads YNFKEQ. This CDR3 has 13 amino acids. CDR3 DNA (partial): TGCGCCAGCAGCCAAGGTACACAAGAGACC. Protein product: CASSQGTQET. The whole CDR3 reads CASSQGTQETQYF.

There are many counts of this clone. Sequencing ends 3 residues short of the CDR3 end; the germline J gene provides the rest. The rearrangement uses TRBV7-9 and TRBJ1-6; D not resolved. V was shortened by 4 bases and J by 9 bases, with 10 bases between the two germline ends. Germline V gives CDR1 SEHNR, CDR2 FQNEAQ (reference sequence). This CDR3 region has 13 residues. Incomplete CDR3 DNA: TGTGCCAGCAGCTACCGCCCGGGTTCACCC. This translates into CASSYRPGSP. The entire CDR3 sequence reads CASSYRPGSPLHF. Together with reference TRBV7-9 and TRBJ1-6, the CDR3 gives the full variable domain: DTGVSQNPRHKITKRGQNVTFRCDPISEHNRLYWYRQTLGQGPEFLTYFQNEAQLEKSRLLSDRFSAERPKGSFSTLEIQRTEQGDSAMYLCASSYRPGSPLHFGNGTRLTVT.

This clone has ten or more counts. The read terminates 3 residues before the CDR3 end, so the remaining end is supplied by the germline J gene. This chain connects TRBV5-4 to TRBJ2-5; 9 positions match TRBD1. CDR1 SGHNT and CDR2 YYREEE come from the germline V gene (reference sequence). Unmatched junction bases numbered 3, after V lost 3 bases and J lost 6 bases. The CDR3 is made up of 13 amino acids. CDR3 DNA (partial): TGTGCCAGCAGCTGGGACAGGGCACAGACC. This sequence encodes CASSWDRAQT. The full CDR3 protein reads CASSWDRAQTQYF.

This clone was counted at least ten times. The sequence runs out 3 residues before the end of the CDR3; the remainder is reconstructed from the germline J gene. V gene TRBV28 combines with J gene TRBJ1-5; 11 bases match TRBD1. V lost 6 bases and J lost 9; bases outside the gene matches: 7. The CDR3 loop spans 14 amino acids. Germline CDR1 is MDHEN and CDR2 is SYDVKM. CDR3 DNA, as far as it was read: TGTGCCAGCAGGTTGGACAGGGGGCTTTTGCCC. It specifies CASRLDRGLLP. From start to end, the CDR3 is CASRLDRGLLPQHF.

This clone appeared many times. The read falls 3 residues short of the CDR3 end, and the missing part is taken from the germline J gene. J is TRBJ2-2 and V is TRBV5-1, with D perhaps matching TRBD1 (6 bases). The CDR3 is made up of 15 amino acids. V was trimmed by 4 bases and J by 0 bases, leaving 10 bases between them. Germline CDR1 is SGHRS and CDR2 is YFSETQ. The CDR3 bases that were read are TGCGCCAGCAGCCCGGGGACACCGAACACCGGGGAG. This gives the protein CASSPGTPNTGE. The complete CDR3 protein is CASSPGTPNTGELFF.

This clone was found many times. The CDR3 is cut off 3 residues early in the read; its end comes from the germline J gene. The chain joins TRBV19 to TRBJ2-7; TRBD1 might be the D (6 bases). Germline V gives CDR1 LNHDA, CDR2 SQIVND (reference sequence). The CDR3 runs to 16 residues. V lost 6 bases and J lost 3, with 21 bases in between. CDR3 in amino acids: CASRGPGETSNYEQYF. CDR3 bases read: TGTGCCAGTAGGGGCCCAGGGGAAACCTCCAACTACGAG.

The table lists this clone with many counts. One end of the junction varies from germline; a read error may be responsible. The CDR3 end lies 3 residues beyond the end of the read and is filled in from the germline J gene. The chain couples TRBV7-7 to TRBJ2-5; 7 bases map to TRBD2. There are 15 residues in the CDR3. CDR1 and CDR2 (germline): SSHAT, FNYEAQ (reference sequence). The covered CDR3 bases are TGTGCTAGCAGCTTACGGCGGGAGAACGGAGAGACC. Translated, it gives CASSLRRENGET. The CDR3 in full is CASSLRRENGETQYF.

This clone was counted many times. Incomplete CDR3 DNA: TGTGCCAGCAGCCCTAGACAGGGCCAAGAGACC. This translates into CASSPRQGQET. Given in full, the CDR3 is CASSPRQGQETQYF. The V call is TRBV7-9, the J call TRBJ2-5; 7 nucleotides align to TRBD1. The read finishes 3 residues shy of the CDR3 end, and the germline J gene is used to complete it. The CDR3 is 14 residues long. V lost 5 bases, J lost 1 base, and 4 bases stayed unmatched. Germline assignment: CDR1 SEHNR and CDR2 FQNEAQ (reference sequence). The whole variable domain, filled in from reference TRBV7-9 and TRBJ2-5, reads DTGVSQNPRHKITKRGQNVTFRCDPISEHNRLYWYRQTLGQGPEFLTYFQNEAQLEKSRLLSDRFSAERPKGSFSTLEIQRTEQGDSAMYLCASSPRQGQETQYFGPGTRLLVL.

At least ten counts were recorded for this clone. Read sequence stops 3 residues before the CDR3 end, and the germline J gene provides the missing end. The chain recombines TRBV5-1 with TRBJ1-1, with D perhaps TRBD1 (6 bases). Germline V gene data show CDR1 as SGHRS and CDR2 as YFSETQ. Trimming shortened V by 4 bases and J by 4 bases, and 14 bases separated the two germline ends. CDR3 length: 14 residues. The covered CDR3 bases are TGCGCCAGCAGCGCTGGCGGGGGGCTCACTGAA. Translation: CASSAGGGLTE. The full-length CDR3 reads as CASSAGGGLTEAFF.

Many counts were recorded for this clone. With the read ending 3 residues before the CDR3 end, the germline J gene is used to fill in that end. The chain recombines TRBV12-3 or TRBV12-4 with TRBJ2-3; 7 nucleotides match TRBD2. Trimming took 7 bases from V and 2 from J; bases not matched to a gene: 12. The CDR3 extends over 16 amino acids. Partial CDR3 DNA: TGTGCCAGCACGGGGTGGACCGCGGGGGTCACAGATACG. Protein: CASTGWTAGVTDT. The entire CDR3 sequence reads CASTGWTAGVTDTQYF.